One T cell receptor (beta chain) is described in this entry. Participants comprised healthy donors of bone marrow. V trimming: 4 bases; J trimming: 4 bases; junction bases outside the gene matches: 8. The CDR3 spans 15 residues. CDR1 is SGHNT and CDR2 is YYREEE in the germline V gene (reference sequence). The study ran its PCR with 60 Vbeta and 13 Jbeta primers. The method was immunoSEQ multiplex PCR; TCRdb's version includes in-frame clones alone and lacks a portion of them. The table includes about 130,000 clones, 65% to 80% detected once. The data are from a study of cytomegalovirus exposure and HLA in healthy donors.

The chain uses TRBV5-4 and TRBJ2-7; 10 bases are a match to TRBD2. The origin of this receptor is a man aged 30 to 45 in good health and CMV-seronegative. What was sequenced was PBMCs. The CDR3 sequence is CASSLPSGGGYEQYF. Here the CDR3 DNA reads TGTGCCAGCAGCCTACCTAGCGGGGGCGGATACGAGCAGTACTTC.